The 17 T cell receptor beta chains reported below all come from one sample, sequenced in a study of cytomegalovirus exposure and HLA in healthy donors. Both 60 Vbeta primers and 13 Jbeta primers went into the PCR. Repertoires were generated with immunoSEQ multiplex PCR, while TCRdb's copy carries only in-frame clones and drops some. The sample shows approximately 100,000 clones, 60% to 85% of them seen only once. The sample comprised PBMCs. The receptor set was obtained from a man aged 55 to 70 in good health and CMV-seropositive.

The gene calls are TRBV4-2 and TRBJ2-2; 15 bases are shared with TRBD2. Germline V lookup: CDR1 LGHNA, CDR2 YNFKEQ. V shed 6 bases and J 4 bases; nucleotides not matched to a gene: 12. There are 19 residues in the CDR3. CDR3 protein: CASSYRSGLAGGITGELFF. The CDR3 DNA reads TGTGCCAGCAGTTACAGATCGGGACTAGCGGGGGGAATCACCGGGGAGCTGTTTTTT.

The CDR3 region has the DNA TGTGCCATCAAGGCAGGCGAATCCTACAATGAGCAGTTCTTC. This encodes CAIKAGESYNEQFF. The J gene is TRBJ2-1, the V gene TRBV10-3, with unresolved D. Germline CDR1 is ENHRY and CDR2 is SYGVKD. The CDR3 runs 14 residues. V was trimmed by 7 bases and J by 1 base, leaving 11 bases between them.

This sequence joins TRBV30 and TRBJ1-2; D perhaps matches TRBD1 (5 bases). V lost 4 bases to trimming and J lost 8 bases, with 17 bases between them. This CDR3 spans 13 amino acids. Germline V lookup: CDR1 GTSNPN, CDR2 SVGIG (reference sequence). CDR3 DNA: TGTGCCTGGAACGCCGGACACCTTGACGGCTACACCTTC. Its protein product is CAWNAGHLDGYTF. Full variable domain (remainder filled in from reference TRBV30 and TRBJ1-2): SQTIHQWPATLVQPVGSPLSLECTVEGTSNPNLYWYRQAAGRGLQLLFYSVGIGQISSEVPQNLSASRPQDRQFILSSKKLLLSDSGFYLCAWNAGHLDGYTFGSGTRLTVV.

The chain recombines TRBV30 with TRBJ2-3; TRBD2 aligns across 8 bases. This CDR3 contains 17 residues. Germline assignment: CDR1 GTSNPN and CDR2 SVGIG (reference sequence). Trimming removed 2 bases from V and 1 base from J; junction bases left unmatched: 11. The CDR3 DNA reads as TGTGCCTGGAGTTTCTTACGGACTAGCAGAGGCACAGATACGCAGTATTTT. It specifies CAWSFLRTSRGTDTQYF.

The gene calls are TRBV7-9 and TRBJ2-3; tentatively, D is TRBD2 (6 bases). V lost 3 bases and J lost 2, with 12 bases in between. This CDR3 has 15 amino acids. Germline V lookup: CDR1 SEHNR, CDR2 FQNEAQ (reference sequence). The CDR3 protein is CASSLQGGATDTQYF. CDR3 in DNA: TGTGCCAGCAGCTTGCAAGGAGGGGCCACAGATACGCAGTATTTT.

The J gene is TRBJ2-5, the V gene TRBV4-1, with a weak D call TRBD1 (5 bases). The CDR3 runs 13 residues. The germline CDR1 and CDR2 sequences are MGHRA and YSYEKL. V was cut by 1 base and J by 4 bases, with 7 bases left in between. The CDR3 is CASSQGGLETQYF. The CDR3, as DNA: TGCGCCAGCAGCCAAGGGGGCCTAGAGACCCAGTACTTC.

As DNA, the CDR3 is TGTGCCAGCAGCCAGCTTATAAGGCGGAATGAGCAGTTCTTC. Translating gives CASSQLIRRNEQFF. The rearrangement joins TRBV16 to TRBJ2-1; no definite D call. In germline, CDR1 is KGHSY, CDR2 FQNENV. This CDR3 comprises 14 residues. Deletions cut 3 bases from V and 7 bases from J, with 13 bases between.

The chain joins TRBV28 to TRBJ2-7; 9 nucleotides align to TRBD2. V lost 1 base, J lost 3 bases, and 7 bases stayed unmatched. The CDR3 covers 16 residues. CDR1 and CDR2 from the germline V gene are MDHEN and SYDVKM. In DNA form, the CDR3 reads TGTGCCAGCAGTTTATCGGGACTAGCTGCAGGCTACGAGCAGTACTTC. Its translation is CASSLSGLAAGYEQYF.

This chain links TRBV9 with TRBJ2-7, with a tentative D call TRBD1 (6 bases). V lost 0 bases and J 5 bases, leaving 12 bases between the germline ends. CDR1 SGDLS and CDR2 YYNGEE come from the germline V gene. This CDR3 comprises 14 residues. CDR3 loop: CASSVDGGADEQYF. CDR3 bases: TGTGCCAGCAGCGTAGATGGGGGCGCGGACGAGCAGTACTTC.

The CDR3 spells CASSLRTGYEQYF. Written as DNA, the CDR3 is TGTGCCAGCAGCTTGCGGACAGGCTACGAGCAGTACTTC. The genes are TRBV11-3 and TRBJ2-7; 7 bases agree with TRBD1. With 3 bases clipped from V and 3 bases from J, the junction kept 2 bases outside the gene matches. CDR3 size: 13 residues. Per germline, CDR1 SGHNT and CDR2 YENEEA.

The count of this clone is one. Here the CDR3 reads CASSLGVAGATVNIQYF. In DNA, the CDR3 is TGTGCCAGCAGCTTAGGTGTAGCGGGGGCAACGGTAAACATTCAGTACTTC. This chain joins TRBV13 and TRBJ2-4; TRBD2 matches at 9 bases. J was trimmed by 6 bases and V by 0 bases; bases with no gene match: 9. This CDR3 contains 17 residues. The germline CDR1 and CDR2 sequences are PRHDT and FYEKMQ (reference sequence).

The V gene is TRBV29-1, the J gene TRBJ2-1; 8 nucleotides match TRBD2. J was trimmed by 7 bases and V by 5 bases; bases with no gene match: 4. Germline V gene lookup returns CDR1 SQVTM and CDR2 ANQGSEA. The CDR3 is 12 residues long. The CDR3 DNA reads TGCAGCGTTTCCCGGGGGGGGAATGAGCAGTTCTTC. Translating it yields CSVSRGGNEQFF.

The rearrangement uses TRBV14 and TRBJ2-3, with D perhaps TRBD2 (5 bases). Trimming cost V 6 bases and J 0 bases, with 13 bases left between them. CDR1 is SGHDN, CDR2 FVKESK, per germline. This CDR3 spans 15 amino acids. As DNA, the CDR3 is TGTGCCAGCAGAGGAACTAGAACCAGCACAGATACGCAGTATTTT. It is translated as CASRGTRTSTDTQYF.

The V and J genes are TRBV12-5 and TRBJ2-1; 10 bases are a match to TRBD2. Germline V gene sequence: CDR1 LGHNT, CDR2 FRNRAP. Losses at the gene ends were 7 bases for V and 5 bases for J; bases not matched to a gene: 11. The length of the CDR3 is 16 residues. This chain's CDR3 is CASAEGSGGANNEQFF. The CDR3 coding sequence is TGTGCTAGTGCCGAGGGGAGCGGGGGGGCCAACAATGAGCAGTTCTTC. Complete variable domain (other parts from reference TRBV12-5 and TRBJ2-1): DARVTQTPRHKVTEMGQEVTMRCQPILGHNTVFWYRQTMMQGLELLAYFRNRAPLDDSGMPKDRFSAEMPDATLATLKIQPSEPRDSAVYFCASAEGSGGANNEQFFGPGTRLTVL.

The genes are TRBV19 and TRBJ1-5; a weak D match, TRBD1 (6 bases). Germline-derived CDR1 and CDR2 are LNHDA and SQIVND (reference sequence). The germline V and J ends were trimmed by 11 bases and 6 bases, with 14 bases remaining between them. The CDR3 has 12 residues. CDR3 amino acids: CACRDKGQPQHF. CDR3 in DNA: TGTGCCTGCCGGGACAAGGGTCAGCCCCAGCATTTT.

The chain couples TRBV7-9 to TRBJ2-2, with a possible D match to TRBD2 (5 bases). Trimming pared 4 bases from V and 3 bases from J, leaving 12 bases between. Germline V lookup: CDR1 SEHNR, CDR2 FQNEAQ (reference sequence). The CDR3 extends over 15 amino acids. Written as DNA, the CDR3 is TGTGCCAGCAGCTCGGGGAATCCGGACACCGGGGAGCTGTTTTTT. It is translated as CASSSGNPDTGELFF. Looking up the rest from reference TRBV7-9 and TRBJ2-2 gives the full variable domain: DTGVSQNPRHKITKRGQNVTFRCDPISEHNRLYWYRQTLGQGPEFLTYFQNEAQLEKSRLLSDRFSAERPKGSFSTLEIQRTEQGDSAMYLCASSSGNPDTGELFFGEGSRLTVL.

This sequence joins TRBV2 and TRBJ2-7; D is possibly TRBD2 (6 bases). Germline V gene data show CDR1 as SNHLY and CDR2 as FYNNEI. This CDR3 comprises 15 residues. Trimming pared 3 bases from V and 2 bases from J, leaving 14 bases between. The CDR3 loop reads CASSEGGPLTYEQYF. The DNA of the CDR3 is TGTGCCAGCAGTGAGGGAGGACCCCTTACCTACGAGCAGTACTTC. Using reference TRBV2 and TRBJ2-7 for the parts outside the CDR3, the full variable domain is EPEVTQTPSHQVTQMGQEVILRCVPISNHLYFYWYRQILGQKVEFLVSFYNNEISEKSEIFDDQFSVERPDGSNFTLKIRSTKLEDSAMYFCASSEGGPLTYEQYFGPGTRLTVT.